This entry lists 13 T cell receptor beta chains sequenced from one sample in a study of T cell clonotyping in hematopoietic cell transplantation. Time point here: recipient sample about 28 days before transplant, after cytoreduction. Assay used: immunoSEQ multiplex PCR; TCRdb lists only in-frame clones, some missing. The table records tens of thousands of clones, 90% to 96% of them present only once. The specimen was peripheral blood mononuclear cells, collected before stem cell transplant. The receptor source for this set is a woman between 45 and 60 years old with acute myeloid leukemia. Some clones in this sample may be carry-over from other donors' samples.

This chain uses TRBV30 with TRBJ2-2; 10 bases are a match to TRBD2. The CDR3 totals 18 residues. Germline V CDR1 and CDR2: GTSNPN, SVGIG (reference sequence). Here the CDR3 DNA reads TGTGCGACCTGGAATGGGGGACTAGCGTCGGAGGGGACCCGGGAGCTGTTTTTT. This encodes CATWNGGLASEGTRELFF.

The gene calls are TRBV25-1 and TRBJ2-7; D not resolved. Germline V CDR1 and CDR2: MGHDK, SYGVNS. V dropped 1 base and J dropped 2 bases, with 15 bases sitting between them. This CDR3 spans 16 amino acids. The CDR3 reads CASSESGWSLTYEQYF. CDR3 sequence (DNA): TGTGCCAGCAGTGAATCTGGGTGGTCCCTAACCTACGAGCAGTACTTC.

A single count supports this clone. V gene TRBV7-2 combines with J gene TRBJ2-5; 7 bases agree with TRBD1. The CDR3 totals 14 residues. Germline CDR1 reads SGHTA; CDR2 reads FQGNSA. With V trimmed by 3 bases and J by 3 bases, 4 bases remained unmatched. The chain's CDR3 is CASSLDRRKETQYF. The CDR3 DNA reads TGTGCCAGCAGCTTGGACAGGAGAAAAGAGACCCAGTACTTC.

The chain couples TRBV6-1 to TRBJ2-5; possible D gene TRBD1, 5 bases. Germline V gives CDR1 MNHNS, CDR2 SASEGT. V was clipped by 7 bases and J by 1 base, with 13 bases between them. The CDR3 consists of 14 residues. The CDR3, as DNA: TGTGCCAGCACCCAGGGCGGATCCCAAGAGACCCAGTACTTC. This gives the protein CASTQGGSQETQYF.

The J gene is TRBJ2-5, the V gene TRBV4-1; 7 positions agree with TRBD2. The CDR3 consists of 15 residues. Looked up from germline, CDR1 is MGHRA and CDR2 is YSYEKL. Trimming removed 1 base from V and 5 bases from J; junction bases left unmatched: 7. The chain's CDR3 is CASSQAASGWETQYF. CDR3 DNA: TGCGCCAGCAGCCAAGCGGCTAGCGGTTGGGAGACCCAGTACTTC.

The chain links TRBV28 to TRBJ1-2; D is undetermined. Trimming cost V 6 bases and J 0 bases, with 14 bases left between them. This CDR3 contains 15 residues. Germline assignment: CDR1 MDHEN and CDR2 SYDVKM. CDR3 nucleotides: TGTGCCAGCAGGCCCCAGCCCTTAGCTAACTATGGCTACACCTTC. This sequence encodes CASRPQPLANYGYTF.

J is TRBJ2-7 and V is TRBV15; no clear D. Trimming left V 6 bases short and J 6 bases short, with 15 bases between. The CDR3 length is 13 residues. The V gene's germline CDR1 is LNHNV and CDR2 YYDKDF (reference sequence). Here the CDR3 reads CATRYQRTPEQYF. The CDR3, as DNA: TGTGCCACCAGATACCAACGGACCCCCGAGCAGTACTTC.

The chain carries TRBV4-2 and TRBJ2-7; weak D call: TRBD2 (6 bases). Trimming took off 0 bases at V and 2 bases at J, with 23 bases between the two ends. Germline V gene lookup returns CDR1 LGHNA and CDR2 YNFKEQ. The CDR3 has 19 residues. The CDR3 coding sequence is TGTGCCAGCAGCCAAGATTGGACCGGGACTGGACCAAAAACCTACGAGCAGTACTTC. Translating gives CASSQDWTGTGPKTYEQYF.

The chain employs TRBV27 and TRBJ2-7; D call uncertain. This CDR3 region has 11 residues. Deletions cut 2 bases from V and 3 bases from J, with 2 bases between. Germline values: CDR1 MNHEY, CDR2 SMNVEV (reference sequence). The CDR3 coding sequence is TGTGCCAGCAGTTTACACTACGAGCAGTACTTC. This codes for CASSLHYEQYF.

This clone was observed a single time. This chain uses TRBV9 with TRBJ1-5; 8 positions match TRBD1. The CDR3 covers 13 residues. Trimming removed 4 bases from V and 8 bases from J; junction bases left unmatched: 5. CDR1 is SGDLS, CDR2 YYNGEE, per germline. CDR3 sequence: CASSLQGGEPQHF. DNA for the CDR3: TGTGCCAGCAGCTTACAGGGGGGAGAGCCCCAGCATTTT.

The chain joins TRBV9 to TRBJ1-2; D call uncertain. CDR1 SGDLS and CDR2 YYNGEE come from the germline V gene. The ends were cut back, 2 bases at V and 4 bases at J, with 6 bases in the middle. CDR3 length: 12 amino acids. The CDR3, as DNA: TGTGCCAGCAGCGTCGGCAGCTATGGCTACACCTTC. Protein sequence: CASSVGSYGYTF. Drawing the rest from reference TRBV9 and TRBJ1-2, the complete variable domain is DSGVTQTPKHLITATGQRVTLRCSPRSGDLSVYWYQQSLDQGLQFLIQYYNGEERAKGNILERFSAQQFPDLHSELNLSSLELGDSALYFCASSVGSYGYTFGSGTRLTVV.

The CDR3, as DNA: TGCGCCAGCAGCCAAGGAAGTATCGCACGGCTGAACACTGAAGCTTTCTTT. Translated: CASSQGSIARLNTEAFF. The chain employs TRBV4-1 and TRBJ1-1; D gene uncertain. The V gene lost 1 base and the J gene lost 0 bases, with 15 bases spanning the gap. Germline V gives CDR1 MGHRA, CDR2 YSYEKL. The CDR3 totals 17 residues.

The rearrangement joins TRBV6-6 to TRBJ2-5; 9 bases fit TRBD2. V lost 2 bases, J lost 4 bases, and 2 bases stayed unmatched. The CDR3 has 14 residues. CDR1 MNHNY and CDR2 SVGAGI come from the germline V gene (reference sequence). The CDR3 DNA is TGTGCCAGCAGTTACAAAGCGGGAGGAGAGACCCAGTACTTC. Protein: CASSYKAGGETQYF.